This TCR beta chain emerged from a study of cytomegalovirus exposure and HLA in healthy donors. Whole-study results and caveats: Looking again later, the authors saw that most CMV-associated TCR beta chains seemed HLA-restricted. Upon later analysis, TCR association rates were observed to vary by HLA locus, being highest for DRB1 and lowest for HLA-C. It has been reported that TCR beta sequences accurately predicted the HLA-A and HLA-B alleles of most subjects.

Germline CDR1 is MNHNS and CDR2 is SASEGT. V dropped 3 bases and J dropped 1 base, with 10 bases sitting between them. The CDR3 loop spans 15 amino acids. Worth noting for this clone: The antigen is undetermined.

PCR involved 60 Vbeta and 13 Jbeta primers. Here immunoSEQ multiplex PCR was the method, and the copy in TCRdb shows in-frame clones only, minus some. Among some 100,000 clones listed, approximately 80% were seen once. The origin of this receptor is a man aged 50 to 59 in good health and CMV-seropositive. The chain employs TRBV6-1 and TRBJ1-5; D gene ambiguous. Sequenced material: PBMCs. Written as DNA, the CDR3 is TGTGCCAGCAGTGAGGTCGGACTGAGCAATCAGCCCCAGCATTTT. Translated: CASSEVGLSNQPQHF.